This record concerns one T cell receptor (beta chain) sequence. Trimming stripped 5 bases from V and 0 bases from J, with 11 bases between. Germline CDR1 is SNHLY and CDR2 is FYNNEI. The CDR3 is 16 residues long. The method was immunoSEQ multiplex PCR; TCRdb's version includes in-frame clones alone and lacks a portion of them. In the table there are tens of thousands of clones, about 81% of which are singletons. This entry is derived from a study of lymphopenia after photon versus proton radiotherapy. This clonotype was obtained from a man aged 55 to 70 with pancreatic cancer. The chain carries TRBV2 and TRBJ2-6; D is unresolved. Here the sequenced sample was peripheral blood, taken from a patient treated with proton-based radiotherapy. The CDR3 spells CASSKDPISGANVLTF. CDR3 sequence (DNA): TGTGCCAGCAGTAAGGACCCAATCTCTGGGGCCAACGTCCTGACTTTC.